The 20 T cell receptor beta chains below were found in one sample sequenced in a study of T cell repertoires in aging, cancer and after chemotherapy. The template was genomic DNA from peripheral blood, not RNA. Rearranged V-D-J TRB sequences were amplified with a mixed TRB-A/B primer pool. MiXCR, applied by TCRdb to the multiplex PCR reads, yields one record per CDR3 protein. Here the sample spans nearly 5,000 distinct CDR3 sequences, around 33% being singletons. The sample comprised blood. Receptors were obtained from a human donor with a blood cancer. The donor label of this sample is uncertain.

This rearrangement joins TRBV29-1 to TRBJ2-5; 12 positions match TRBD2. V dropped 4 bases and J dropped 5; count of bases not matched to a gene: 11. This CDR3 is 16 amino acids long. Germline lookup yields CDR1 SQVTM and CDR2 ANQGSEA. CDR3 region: CSVGSPSGGARETQYF. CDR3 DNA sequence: TGCAGCGTTGGATCCCCTAGCGGGGGGGCGCGGGAGACCCAGTACTTC.

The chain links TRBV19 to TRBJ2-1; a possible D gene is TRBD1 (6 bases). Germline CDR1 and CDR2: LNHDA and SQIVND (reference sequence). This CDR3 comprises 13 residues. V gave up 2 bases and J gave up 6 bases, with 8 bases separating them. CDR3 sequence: CASSIRGSNEQFF. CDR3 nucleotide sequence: TGTGCCAGTAGTATAAGGGGGAGCAATGAGCAGTTCTTC.

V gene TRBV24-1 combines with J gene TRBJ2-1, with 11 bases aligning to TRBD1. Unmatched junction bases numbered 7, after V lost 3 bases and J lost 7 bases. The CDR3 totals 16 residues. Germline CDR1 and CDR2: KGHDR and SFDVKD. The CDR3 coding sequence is TGTGCCACCAGTGATCGGACAGGGGGCTTCTGGAATGAGCAGTTCTTC. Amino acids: CATSDRTGGFWNEQFF.

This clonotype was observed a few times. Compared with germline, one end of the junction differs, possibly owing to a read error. For the CDR3, the DNA is TGTGCCACCAGTGAGGGGAGATACCTTAGCATAGATACGCAGTATTTT. This sequence encodes CATSEGRYLSIDTQYF. The J gene is TRBJ2-3, the V gene TRBV24-1, with D maybe TRBD2 (5 bases). CDR1 is KGHDR and CDR2 is SFDVKD in the germline V gene. The length of the CDR3 is 16 residues.

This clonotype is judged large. CDR3 sequence reads: CSVEDHQREDYEQYF. CDR3 sequence (DNA): TGCAGCGTTGAAGATCATCAGCGGGAGGACTACGAGCAGTACTTC. The chain joins TRBV29-1 to TRBJ2-7, with TRBD2 matching 9 bases. In germline, CDR1 is SQVTM, CDR2 ANQGSEA. This CDR3 has 15 amino acids. Trimming at V came to 0 bases and at J to 3 bases, leaving 6 bases not matched to a gene.

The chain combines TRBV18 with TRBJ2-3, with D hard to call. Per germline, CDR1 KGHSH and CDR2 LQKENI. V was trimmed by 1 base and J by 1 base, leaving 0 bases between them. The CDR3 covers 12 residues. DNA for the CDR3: TGTGCCAGCTCACCACGCACAGATACGCAGTATTTT. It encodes CASSPRTDTQYF.

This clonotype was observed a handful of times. CDR3 DNA sequence: TGTGCCAGCAGTCCCCTACAGTTTCCGATGAACACTGAAGCTTTCTTT. Translating gives CASSPLQFPMNTEAFF. The chain employs TRBV12-3 or TRBV12-4 and TRBJ1-1; the D is unclear. CDR3 length: 16 amino acids. V was shortened by 5 bases and J by 0 bases, with 16 bases between the two germline ends.

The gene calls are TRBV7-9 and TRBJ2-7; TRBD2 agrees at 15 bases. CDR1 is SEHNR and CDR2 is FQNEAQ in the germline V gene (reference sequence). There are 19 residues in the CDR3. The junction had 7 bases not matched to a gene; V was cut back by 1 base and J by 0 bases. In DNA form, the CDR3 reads TGTGCCAGCAGCTTAGATGGGACTAGCGGGAGGAAACGCTCCTACGAGCAGTACTTC. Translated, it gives CASSLDGTSGRKRSYEQYF.

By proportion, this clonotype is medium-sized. The CDR3 is CASKVNRHTGELFF. The DNA of the CDR3 is TGTGCCAGCAAGGTGAACAGGCATACCGGGGAGCTGTTTTTT. The chain links TRBV27 to TRBJ2-2, with D perhaps matching TRBD1 (5 bases). CDR3 length: 14 amino acids. Per the germline V gene, CDR1 is MNHEY and CDR2 is SMNVEV (reference sequence). V lost 7 bases, J lost 5 bases, and 14 bases lay in between.

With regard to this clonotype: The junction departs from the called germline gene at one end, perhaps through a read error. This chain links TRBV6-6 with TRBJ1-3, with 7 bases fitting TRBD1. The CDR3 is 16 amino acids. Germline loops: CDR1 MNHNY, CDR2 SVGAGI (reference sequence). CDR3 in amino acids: CASSHSRSGQGNTIYF. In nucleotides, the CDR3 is TGTGCCAGCAGTCACTCGAGGTCGGGACAGGGAAACACCATATATTTT.

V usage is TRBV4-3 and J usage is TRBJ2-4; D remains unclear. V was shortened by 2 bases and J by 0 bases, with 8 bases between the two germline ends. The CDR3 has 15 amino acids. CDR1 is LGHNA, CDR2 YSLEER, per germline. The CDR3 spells CASSQNSLAKNIQYF. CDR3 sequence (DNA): TGCGCCAGCAGCCAAAACAGTCTAGCCAAAAACATTCAGTACTTC.

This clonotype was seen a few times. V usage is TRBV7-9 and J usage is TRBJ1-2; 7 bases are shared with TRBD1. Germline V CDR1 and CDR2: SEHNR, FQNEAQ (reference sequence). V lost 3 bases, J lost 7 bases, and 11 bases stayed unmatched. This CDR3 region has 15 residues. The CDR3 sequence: CASSLVDTGEGGYTF. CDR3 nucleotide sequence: TGTGCCAGCAGCTTGGTCGATACAGGGGAAGGTGGCTACACCTTC.

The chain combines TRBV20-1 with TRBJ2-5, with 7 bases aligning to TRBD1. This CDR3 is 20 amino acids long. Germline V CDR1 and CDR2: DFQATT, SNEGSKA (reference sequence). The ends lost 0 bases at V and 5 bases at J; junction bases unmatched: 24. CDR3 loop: CSARDPTTGVRSNQRETQYF. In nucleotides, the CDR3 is TGCAGTGCTAGAGATCCCACCACAGGGGTTCGGTCGAATCAGAGGGAGACCCAGTACTTC.

In nucleotides, the CDR3 is TGTGCCAGCAGTTTGGGGACCAGGGGGCTCCGGGGCAATCAGCCCCAGCATTTT. Its protein product is CASSLGTRGLRGNQPQHF. This chain joins TRBV12-3 or TRBV12-4 and TRBJ1-5, with TRBD1 identical over 8 bases. The CDR3 is 18 residues long. V was pared by 3 bases and J by 2 bases, with 12 bases of the junction left unmatched.

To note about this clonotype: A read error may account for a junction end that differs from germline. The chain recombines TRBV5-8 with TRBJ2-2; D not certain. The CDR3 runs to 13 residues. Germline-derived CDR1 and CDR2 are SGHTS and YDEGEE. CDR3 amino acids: CARSLVDTGELFF. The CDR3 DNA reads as TGTGCCAGAAGCTTGGTAGACACCGGGGAGCTGTTTTTT.

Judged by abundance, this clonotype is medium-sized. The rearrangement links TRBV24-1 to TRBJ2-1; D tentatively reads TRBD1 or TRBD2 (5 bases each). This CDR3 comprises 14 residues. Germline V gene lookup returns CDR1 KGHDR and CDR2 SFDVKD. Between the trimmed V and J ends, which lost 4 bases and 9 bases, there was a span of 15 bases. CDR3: CATSEALVGTEQFF. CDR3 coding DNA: TGTGCCACCAGTGAGGCCCTGGTGGGGACTGAGCAGTTCTTC.

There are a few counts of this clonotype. CDR3 sequence (DNA): TGTGCCAGCAGCTTAAAAAAGTCACTTGGTGGACTAGCGGACCAAGAGACCCAGTACTTC. It specifies CASSLKKSLGGLADQETQYF. The chain is built from TRBV11-3 and TRBJ2-5; 10 positions agree with TRBD2. The CDR3 runs 20 residues. V was pared by 2 bases and J by 0 bases, with 15 bases of the junction left unmatched. The germline V gene encodes CDR1 SGHNT and CDR2 YENEEA.

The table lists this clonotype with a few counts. DNA for the CDR3: TGTGCCAGCAGCTTAGCTTACAGAGAAGAGACCCAGTACTTC. Translating gives CASSLAYREETQYF. This chain joins TRBV7-9 and TRBJ2-5; D is ambiguous. This CDR3 region has 14 residues. Germline V lookup: CDR1 SEHNR, CDR2 FQNEAQ (reference sequence). The germline V and J ends were trimmed by 0 bases and 3 bases, with 8 bases remaining between them.

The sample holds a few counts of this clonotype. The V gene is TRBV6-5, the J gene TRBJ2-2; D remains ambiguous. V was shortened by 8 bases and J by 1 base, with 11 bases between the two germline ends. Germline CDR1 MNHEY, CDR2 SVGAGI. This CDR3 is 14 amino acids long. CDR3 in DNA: TGTGCCAGCGGACCTCGGTGGAACACCGGGGAGCTGTTTTTT. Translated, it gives CASGPRWNTGELFF.

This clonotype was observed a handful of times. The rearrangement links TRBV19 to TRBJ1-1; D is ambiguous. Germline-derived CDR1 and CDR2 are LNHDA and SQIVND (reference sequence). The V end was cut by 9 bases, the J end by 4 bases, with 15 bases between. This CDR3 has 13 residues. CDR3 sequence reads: CASSRGAGTEAFF. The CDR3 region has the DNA TGTGCCAGCTCGCGGGGTGCTGGCACTGAAGCTTTCTTT.